The source of this T cell receptor beta chain is a study of siplizumab effects on memory and regulatory T cells. Study conclusions and caveats: The study found that mappable alloreactive CD4+ clones averaged around 68% Treg-derived with siplizumab and roughly 27% in controls.

Concerning this clone: Its specificity is unknown.

CDR1 and CDR2 from the germline V gene are SGHNT and YENEEA. The V and J ends lost 5 bases and 1 base respectively, with 8 bases between them. This CDR3 has 13 amino acids. Only in-frame clones appear in the TCRdb table, and some are missing; sequencing was by immunoSEQ multiplex PCR. The table lists about 100,000 clones, nearly 95% of them singletons, with roughly 0.59% in the top ten. This clonotype was obtained from a human donor in good health. Input material: Tregs sorted from blood. The chain combines TRBV11-3 with TRBJ1-1, with no clear D. The CDR3 here is CASSIQRNTEAFF. CDR3 nucleotides: TGTGCCAGCAGCATACAGCGGAACACTGAAGCTTTCTTT.